The present T cell receptor beta chain was sequenced within a study of T cells in Graves' hyperthyroidism and ophthalmopathy. Study-wide results and caveats: Most thyroid clonotypes expanded above 0.001 appeared in blood too.

The investigators amplified TCR beta CDR3 regions from RNA transcripts. TCR CDR3 regions were first amplified by RT-PCR with HTBI primers. One entry per CDR3 protein results from TCRdb running MiXCR on the multiplex PCR reads. The repertoire has about 400,000 distinct CDR3 sequences, 15% to 18% of them found once; the top ten carry approximately 7.5%. Germline values: CDR1 MNHNS, CDR2 SASEGT. The ends lost 7 bases at V and 3 bases at J; junction bases unmatched: 8. The CDR3 consists of 16 residues. On this clonotype itself: Its antigen remains unidentified.

The clonotype was recovered from a woman aged 18-29 years with Graves' hyperthyroidism. Sequenced material: blood. V usage is TRBV6-1 and J usage is TRBJ2-2; 10 bases align to TRBD2. CDR3 DNA: TGTGCCAGCACATGGGGACTAGCGAGGTACACCGGGGAGCTGTTTTTT. Protein sequence: CASTWGLARYTGELFF.